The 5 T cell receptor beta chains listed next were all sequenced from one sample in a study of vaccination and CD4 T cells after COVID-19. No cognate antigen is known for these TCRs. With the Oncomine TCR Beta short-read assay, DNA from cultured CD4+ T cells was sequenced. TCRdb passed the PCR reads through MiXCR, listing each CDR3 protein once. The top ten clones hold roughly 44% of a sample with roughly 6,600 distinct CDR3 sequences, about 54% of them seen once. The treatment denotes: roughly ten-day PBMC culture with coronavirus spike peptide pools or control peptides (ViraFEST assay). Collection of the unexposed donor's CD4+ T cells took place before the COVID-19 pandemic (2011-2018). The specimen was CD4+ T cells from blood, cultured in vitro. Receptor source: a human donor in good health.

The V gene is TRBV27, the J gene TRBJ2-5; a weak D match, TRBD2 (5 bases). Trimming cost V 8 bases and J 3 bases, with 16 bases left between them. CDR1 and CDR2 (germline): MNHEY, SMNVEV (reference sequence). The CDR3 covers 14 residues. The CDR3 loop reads CASGPDRGKETQYF. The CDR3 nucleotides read TGTGCCAGCGGCCCCGATCGGGGAAAAGAGACCCAGTACTTC.

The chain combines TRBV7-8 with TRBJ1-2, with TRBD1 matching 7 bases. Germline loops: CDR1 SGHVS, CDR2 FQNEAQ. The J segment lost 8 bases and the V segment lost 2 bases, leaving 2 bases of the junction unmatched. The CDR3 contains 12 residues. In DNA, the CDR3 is TGTGCCAGCAGCTTACAGGGGGTCGGCTACACCTTC. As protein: CASSLQGVGYTF.

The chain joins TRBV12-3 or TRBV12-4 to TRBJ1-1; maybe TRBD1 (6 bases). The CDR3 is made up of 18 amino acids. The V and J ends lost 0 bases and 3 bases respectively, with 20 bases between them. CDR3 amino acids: CASSLARFQGQVDTEAFF. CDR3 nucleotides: TGTGCCAGCAGTTTAGCAAGGTTCCAGGGGCAGGTAGACACTGAAGCTTTCTTT.

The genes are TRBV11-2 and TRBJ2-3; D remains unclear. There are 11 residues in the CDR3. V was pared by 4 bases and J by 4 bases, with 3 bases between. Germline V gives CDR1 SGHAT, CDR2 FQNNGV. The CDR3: CASSSADTQYF. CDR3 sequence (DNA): TGTGCCAGCAGCTCAGCAGATACGCAGTATTTT. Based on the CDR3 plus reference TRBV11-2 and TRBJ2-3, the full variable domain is EAGVAQSPRYKIIEKRQSVAFWCNPISGHATLYWYQQILGQGPKLLIQFQNNGVVDDSQLPKDRFSAERLKGVDSTLKIQPAKLEDSAVYLCASSSADTQYFGPGTRLTVL.

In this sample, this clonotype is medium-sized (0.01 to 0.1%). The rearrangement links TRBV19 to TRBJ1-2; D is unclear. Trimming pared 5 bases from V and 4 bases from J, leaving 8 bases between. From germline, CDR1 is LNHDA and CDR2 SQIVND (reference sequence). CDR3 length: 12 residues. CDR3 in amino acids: CASSQIGYGYTF. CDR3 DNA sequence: TGTGCCAGTAGTCAAATCGGCTATGGCTACACCTTC.